Below are 25 T cell receptor beta chains sequenced from a single sample in a study of shared clonotypes between healthy human individuals. Sequenced by immunoSEQ multiplex PCR; TCRdb stores in-frame clones only, minus some. Among 800,000 or so clones listed, approximately 97% were seen once. CD45RO-negative CD8 cells positively selected for CCR7 made up the naive population, which excluded terminally differentiated effector memory CD45RA+ cells. Source material: naive CD8+ T cells sorted from blood. The receptors derive from a man aged 25-40 years in good health.

J is TRBJ1-2 and V is TRBV7-9; 8 bases align to TRBD1. The CDR3 totals 15 residues. Germline loops: CDR1 SEHNR, CDR2 FQNEAQ (reference sequence). The trim removed 5 bases at V and 5 bases at J, leaving 10 bases unmatched. The CDR3 DNA is TGTGCCAGCAGCCAGGGACAGGAGACCGTATATGGCTACACCTTC. This sequence encodes CASSQGQETVYGYTF.

The CDR3 spells CASSFPPNEQYF. CDR3 in DNA: TGTGCCAGCAGTTTCCCCCCCAACGAGCAGTACTTC. This chain uses TRBV6-6 with TRBJ2-7; D is unresolved. The CDR3 totals 12 residues. V was cut by 4 bases and J by 5 bases, with 9 bases left in between. Germline assignment: CDR1 MNHNY and CDR2 SVGAGI (reference sequence).

In regard to this clone: The same CDR3 is also encoded by other DNA sequences in this sample. The gene calls are TRBV27 and TRBJ2-7; D not certain. CDR3 length equals 13 residues. The germline CDR1 and CDR2 sequences are MNHEY and SMNVEV (reference sequence). Between the trimmed V and J ends, which lost 8 bases and 1 base, there was a span of 12 bases. CDR3 sequence: CASGLVGSYEQYF. The CDR3 DNA sequence: TGTGCCAGCGGATTAGTTGGATCCTACGAGCAGTACTTC.

The V gene is TRBV9, the J gene TRBJ2-6; D tentatively fits TRBD1 or TRBD2 (5 bases each). V lost 3 bases, J lost 2 bases, and 12 bases lay in between. CDR1 is SGDLS and CDR2 is YYNGEE in the germline V gene. The CDR3 covers 16 residues. CDR3 region: CASSDSGGPGANVLTF. The CDR3 DNA sequence: TGTGCCAGCAGCGATTCTGGGGGTCCTGGGGCCAACGTCCTGACTTTC.

The rearrangement links TRBV30 to TRBJ2-1, with TRBD2 matching 7 bases. With 0 bases clipped from V and 5 bases from J, the junction kept 7 bases outside the gene matches. The germline V gene has CDR1 GTSNPN and CDR2 SVGIG (reference sequence). CDR3 length: 15 residues. CDR3 DNA: TGTGCCTGGAGTGTACGGGGGGTAGCGGACAATGAGCAGTTCTTC. Translation gives CAWSVRGVADNEQFF.

About this clone itself: Different DNA sequences within this sample yield the same CDR3. The rearrangement uses TRBV5-6 and TRBJ1-5, with no clear D. The CDR3 runs to 12 residues. Trimming shortened V by 4 bases and J by 3 bases, and 5 bases separated the two germline ends. Looked up from germline, CDR1 is SGHDT and CDR2 is YYEEEE. CDR3 amino acids: CASSLDNQPQHF. CDR3 sequence (DNA): TGTGCCAGCAGCCTAGACAATCAGCCCCAGCATTTT. Full variable domain (missing parts from reference TRBV5-6 and TRBJ1-5): DAGVTQSPTHLIKTRGQQVTLRCSPKSGHDTVSWYQQALGQGPQFIFQYYEEEERQRGNFPDRFSGHQFPNYSSELNVNALLLGDSALYLCASSLDNQPQHFGDGTRLSIL.

This chain links TRBV10-2 with TRBJ2-7; either TRBD1 or TRBD2 may supply D (6 bases each). This CDR3 is 14 amino acids long. V was pared by 2 bases and J by 7 bases, with 15 bases between. Germline lookup yields CDR1 WSHSY and CDR2 SAAADI. As DNA, the CDR3 is TGCGCCAGCAGTGAGGAAGGGGGGCGTTGGGAGCAGTACTTC. Amino acid sequence: CASSEEGGRWEQYF.

This chain links TRBV7-9 with TRBJ2-7; D gene ambiguous. Looked up from germline, CDR1 is SEHNR and CDR2 is FQNEAQ (reference sequence). CDR3 size: 13 residues. V lost 4 bases and J lost 5, with 12 bases in between. The CDR3 here is CASSWLEVNEQYF. Here the CDR3 DNA reads TGTGCCAGCAGCTGGCTAGAGGTTAACGAGCAGTACTTC.

The chain joins TRBV14 to TRBJ2-7, with 7 bases fitting TRBD1. Germline V gene sequence: CDR1 SGHDN, CDR2 FVKESK. The CDR3 covers 18 residues. The V and J ends lost 4 bases and 0 bases, in that order; junction bases with no gene match: 15. The CDR3 coding sequence is TGTGCCAGCAGCCGTCGTGGATCCGGGACAGCCCGCTCCTACGAGCAGTACTTC. As protein: CASSRRGSGTARSYEQYF.

This chain connects TRBV6-6 to TRBJ2-5; 8 nucleotides match TRBD1. Per germline, CDR1 MNHNY and CDR2 SVGAGI (reference sequence). Germline trimming cut 5 bases from V and 3 bases from J; bases unmatched to any gene: 8. This CDR3 is 15 amino acids long. The CDR3 region has the DNA TGTGCCAGCAGTACAAACCGGGACAGGAAAGAGACCCAGTACTTC. Protein sequence: CASSTNRDRKETQYF.

The chain has TRBV19 and TRBJ2-1; a weak D match, TRBD2 (5 bases). Germline CDR1 reads LNHDA; CDR2 reads SQIVND (reference sequence). Trimming cost V 3 bases and J 3 bases, with 15 bases left between them. The CDR3 length is 16 residues. The CDR3 here is CASSIYSVPIYNEQFF. As DNA, the CDR3 is TGTGCCAGTAGTATCTATAGCGTCCCGATCTACAATGAGCAGTTCTTC.

The J gene is TRBJ2-3, the V gene TRBV7-6; 7 nucleotides match TRBD2. This CDR3 has 14 residues. The germline V gene encodes CDR1 SGHVS and CDR2 FNYEAQ. V shed 7 bases, J shed 2 bases, and the junction held 6 bases outside the gene matches. The CDR3 loop is CASTGGGYTDTQYF. CDR3 DNA: TGTGCCAGCACGGGGGGAGGGTACACAGATACGCAGTATTTT.

For the CDR3, the DNA is TGTGCCAGCTCACCACCCTTTAGCGGGATGGCCTCCTACGAGCAGTACTTC. This translates into CASSPPFSGMASYEQYF. The V and J genes are TRBV18 and TRBJ2-7, with 8 bases identical to TRBD2. V lost 0 bases to trimming and J lost 0 bases; unmatched junction nucleotides: 7. This CDR3 spans 17 amino acids. The germline gives CDR1 KGHSH, CDR2 LQKENI.

V gene TRBV7-2 combines with J gene TRBJ2-3, with D possibly being TRBD2 (6 bases). Germline CDR1 is SGHTA and CDR2 is FQGNSA. The CDR3 spans 15 residues. Trimming cost V 4 bases and J 6 bases, with 17 bases left between them. The CDR3, as DNA: TGTGCCAGCAGCTCAATTGGCGGGGAATTGGATACGCAGTATTTT. Translated, it gives CASSSIGGELDTQYF.

This chain links TRBV10-2 with TRBJ2-3, with D possibly matching TRBD2 (5 bases). The V gene lost 7 bases and the J gene lost 3 bases, with 11 bases spanning the gap. The V gene's germline CDR1 is WSHSY and CDR2 SAAADI. The CDR3 runs 13 residues. The CDR3 nucleotides read TGCGCCAGCATTGGACTGGAAACAGATACGCAGTATTTT. It translates to CASIGLETDTQYF.

The CDR3: CASKGGNTIYF. The DNA of the CDR3 is TGTGCCAGCAAAGGTGGAAACACCATATATTTT. This chain joins TRBV9 and TRBJ1-3; no firm D call. Germline-derived CDR1 and CDR2 are SGDLS and YYNGEE. V lost 6 bases and J 3 bases, leaving 4 bases between the germline ends. The CDR3 is 11 amino acids.

The rearrangement links TRBV27 to TRBJ2-5, with 8 bases lining up with TRBD1. V lost 5 bases and J lost 4; bases outside the gene matches: 9. The germline CDR1 and CDR2 sequences are MNHEY and SMNVEV (reference sequence). The CDR3 runs to 15 residues. The CDR3 DNA follows: TGTGCCAGCAGTGTCCGGGACAGGATTGGAGAGACCCAGTACTTC. Encoded protein: CASSVRDRIGETQYF.

This chain connects TRBV18 to TRBJ2-1, with TRBD1 identical over 10 bases. The CDR3 totals 15 residues. Germline CDR1 and CDR2: KGHSH and LQKENI. The J segment lost 12 bases and the V segment lost 3 bases, leaving 11 bases of the junction unmatched. The CDR3 DNA sequence: TGTGCCAGCTCACCCACCGGGACAGGGGTATTGGTGCAGTTCTTC. Amino acid sequence: CASSPTGTGVLVQFF.

Here the CDR3 DNA reads TGCGCCAGCAGCTTGACGGTAGCGGGAGTTAAGGGGGATACGCAGTATTTT. It yields the protein CASSLTVAGVKGDTQYF. The V and J genes are TRBV5-1 and TRBJ2-3; 9 nucleotides match TRBD2. The germline V gene has CDR1 SGHRS and CDR2 YFSETQ. With 1 base clipped from V and 6 bases from J, the junction kept 12 bases outside the gene matches. The CDR3 is 17 residues long.

The chain carries TRBV25-1 and TRBJ2-1, with D unresolved. Trimming cost V 8 bases and J 15 bases, with 8 bases left between them. Germline V gives CDR1 MGHDK, CDR2 SYGVNS. There are 8 residues in the CDR3. Written as DNA, the CDR3 is TGTGCCAGCTTGCCGCCGTTCTTC. This sequence encodes CASLPPFF.

V gene TRBV19 combines with J gene TRBJ2-4, with 11 positions matching TRBD2. V shed 5 bases and J 2 bases; nucleotides not matched to a gene: 11. Germline V gives CDR1 LNHDA, CDR2 SQIVND (reference sequence). This CDR3 region has 18 residues. The CDR3 region is CASSPGLAGASTKNIQYF. In DNA, the CDR3 is TGTGCCAGTAGTCCCGGACTAGCGGGTGCCAGCACCAAAAACATTCAGTACTTC. Full variable domain (rest looked up from reference TRBV19 and TRBJ2-4): DGGITQSPKYLFRKEGQNVTLSCEQNLNHDAMYWYRQDPGQGLRLIYYSQIVNDFQKGDIAEGYSVSREKKESFPLTVTSAQKNPTAFYLCASSPGLAGASTKNIQYFGAGTRLSVL.

This clone was seen a handful of times. Other DNA sequences from this sample encode an identical CDR3 as well. The rearrangement joins TRBV7-9 to TRBJ1-5; D is undetermined. Trimming removed 1 base at V and 6 bases at J, with 4 bases between. Per germline, CDR1 SEHNR and CDR2 FQNEAQ (reference sequence). The CDR3 runs to 12 residues. The chain's CDR3 is CASSLGSQPQHF. CDR3 DNA sequence: TGTGCCAGCAGCTTAGGGTCTCAGCCCCAGCATTTT.

The chain uses TRBV29-1 and TRBJ2-4; D is undetermined. V lost 4 bases and J 4 bases, leaving 11 bases between the germline ends. Per germline, CDR1 SQVTM and CDR2 ANQGSEA. The CDR3 loop spans 13 amino acids. CDR3 coding DNA: TGCAGCGTTGTGTTCCCTACGAAAAACATTCAGTACTTC. Translation gives CSVVFPTKNIQYF.

V usage is TRBV10-2 and J usage is TRBJ2-5, with D unresolved. The CDR3 is 14 residues long. Per the germline V gene, CDR1 is WSHSY and CDR2 is SAAADI. The V end was cut by 0 bases, the J end by 4 bases, with 9 bases between. The CDR3 spells CASSESFFLETQYF. The CDR3 nucleotides read TGCGCCAGCAGTGAGTCATTTTTCTTAGAGACCCAGTACTTC.

The V call is TRBV9, the J call TRBJ2-7, with D maybe TRBD1 (5 bases). The CDR3 has 13 residues. V was clipped by 2 bases and J by 5 bases, with 11 bases between them. Germline CDR1 is SGDLS and CDR2 is YYNGEE. The chain's CDR3 is CASSVVMGHEQYF. The CDR3 DNA reads TGTGCCAGCAGCGTGGTGATGGGGCACGAGCAGTACTTC.